Following are 21 T cell receptor beta chains from one sample sequenced in a study of cytomegalovirus exposure and HLA in healthy donors. Clones were read by immunoSEQ multiplex PCR, and TCRdb kept only the in-frame ones, dropping some. The repertoire consists of more than 250,000 clones, with around 87% occurring once and the leading ten covering roughly 1.2%. The sequencing input was PBMCs. The receptor set was obtained from a woman aged 25 to 39 in good health and CMV-seropositive.

The rearrangement uses TRBV19 and TRBJ1-5; D is unresolved. The CDR3 runs 13 residues. Trimming pared 6 bases from V and 0 bases from J, leaving 6 bases between. Germline CDR1 and CDR2: LNHDA and SQIVND (reference sequence). CDR3 bases: TGTGCCAGTAGCCAGATTAGCAATCAGCCCCAGCATTTT. This codes for CASSQISNQPQHF.

This sequence joins TRBV9 and TRBJ1-1; the D gene is possibly TRBD1 (5 bases). Germline V CDR1 and CDR2: SGDLS, YYNGEE. Trimming removed 0 bases from V and 0 bases from J, with 6 bases in between. The CDR3 loop spans 14 amino acids. The CDR3 DNA sequence: TGTGCCAGCAGCGTAGGACAGATGAACACTGAAGCTTTCTTT. This gives the protein CASSVGQMNTEAFF.

The chain uses TRBV11-1 and TRBJ2-7, with D perhaps TRBD1 (6 bases). CDR1 is SGHAT, CDR2 FQDESV, per germline (reference sequence). The CDR3 has 13 residues. V gave up 7 bases and J gave up 3 bases, with 13 bases separating them. The CDR3, as DNA: TGTGCCAGCACTGTGGACAGAGGCTACGAGCAGTACTTC. It specifies CASTVDRGYEQYF.

The chain links TRBV6-6 to TRBJ1-5; tentatively, D is TRBD1 (5 bases). V lost 3 bases and J lost 6, with 12 bases in between. This CDR3 comprises 14 residues. Germline values: CDR1 MNHNY, CDR2 SVGAGI (reference sequence). CDR3 nucleotide sequence: TGTGCCAGCAGTTATTCGGGGGGGAGTCAGCCCCAGCATTTT. Residues: CASSYSGGSQPQHF.

The J gene is TRBJ2-4, the V gene TRBV2; D is ambiguous. This CDR3 contains 12 residues. The V gene lost 4 bases and the J gene lost 7 bases, with 8 bases spanning the gap. Looked up from germline, CDR1 is SNHLY and CDR2 is FYNNEI. The CDR3 DNA reads TGTGCCAGCAGTGTGGTGGGGAACATTCAGTACTTC. It yields the protein CASSVVGNIQYF.

The V call is TRBV29-1, the J call TRBJ1-1, with D hard to call. This CDR3 has 11 amino acids. V was cut by 6 bases and J by 8 bases, with 13 bases left in between. Germline-derived CDR1 and CDR2 are SQVTM and ANQGSEA. CDR3 protein: CSVGHRLEAFF. The CDR3 coding sequence is TGCAGCGTAGGTCATAGACTAGAAGCTTTCTTT. Combining the CDR3 with reference TRBV29-1 and TRBJ1-1 gives the whole variable domain SAVISQKPSRDICQRGTSLTIQCQVDSQVTMMFWYRQQPGQSLTLIATANQGSEATYESGFVIDKFPISRPNLTFSTLTVSNMSPEDSSIYLCSVGHRLEAFFGQGTRLTVV.

The chain uses TRBV6-1 and TRBJ2-1; 8 bases match TRBD2. V shed 6 bases and J 4 bases; nucleotides not matched to a gene: 8. In germline, CDR1 is MNHNS, CDR2 SASEGT. CDR3 length: 15 amino acids. CDR3 nucleotide sequence: TGTGCCAGCAGCCCACTAGCGGCGACTTACAATGAGCAGTTCTTC. Its translation is CASSPLAATYNEQFF.

The V gene is TRBV27, the J gene TRBJ2-6; TRBD1 is a possible D gene (6 bases). The V gene's germline CDR1 is MNHEY and CDR2 SMNVEV (reference sequence). This CDR3 spans 19 amino acids. Trimming took 4 bases from V and 0 from J, leaving 19 bases between them. Here the CDR3 DNA reads TGTGCCAGCAGTTCCCCCGGGACACCCCGGATCTCTGGGGCCAACGTCCTGACTTTC. Amino acids: CASSSPGTPRISGANVLTF.

This clone was counted a few times. The chain has TRBV4-1 and TRBJ1-5; D may be TRBD1 (6 bases). Deletions cut 0 bases from V and 7 bases from J, with 7 bases between. Germline CDR1 is MGHRA and CDR2 is YSYEKL. The length of the CDR3 is 13 residues. In nucleotides, the CDR3 is TGCGCCAGCAGCCAAGACAGGGGACAGCCCCAGCATTTT. Protein sequence: CASSQDRGQPQHF.

V gene TRBV11-3 combines with J gene TRBJ2-3; 9 positions match TRBD2. CDR1 and CDR2 from the germline V gene are SGHNT and YENEEA. V lost 5 bases and J lost 11; bases outside the gene matches: 11. There are 14 residues in the CDR3. The CDR3 here is CASSASGILDQQYF. Here the CDR3 DNA reads TGTGCCAGCAGCGCTAGCGGGATATTGGACCAGCAGTATTTT.

This chain joins TRBV5-1 and TRBJ2-5, with 7 bases fitting TRBD2. With 5 bases clipped from V and 5 bases from J, the junction kept 21 bases outside the gene matches. Germline loops: CDR1 SGHRS, CDR2 YFSETQ. The length of the CDR3 is 18 residues. CDR3 region: CASSHARGLVPVAETQYF. The DNA of the CDR3 is TGCGCCAGCAGTCACGCCCGAGGACTAGTCCCCGTGGCGGAGACCCAGTACTTC.

A few counts support this clone. The chain links TRBV6-5 to TRBJ1-2; D gene ambiguous. Between the trimmed V and J ends, which lost 0 bases and 3 bases, there was a span of 8 bases. The CDR3 has 14 amino acids. Germline CDR1 reads MNHEY; CDR2 reads SVGAGI. The CDR3 DNA reads TGTGCCAGCAGTTACTCCGGCAATTACTATGGCTACACCTTC. It codes for CASSYSGNYYGYTF.

The chain combines TRBV6-6 with TRBJ2-2; no clear D. Germline V gene data show CDR1 as MNHNY and CDR2 as SVGAGI (reference sequence). Trimming stripped 5 bases from V and 5 bases from J, with 6 bases between. The length of the CDR3 is 12 residues. CDR3 nucleotides: TGTGCCAGCAGTCCCCTGACCGGGGAGCTGTTTTTT. As protein: CASSPLTGELFF.

The chain links TRBV28 to TRBJ1-5; 7 bases fit TRBD1. Germline CDR1 reads MDHEN; CDR2 reads SYDVKM. The V and J ends lost 2 bases and 5 bases, in that order; junction bases with no gene match: 6. The CDR3 covers 15 residues. The CDR3 DNA reads as TGTGCCAGCAGTTTAATACGCGGACAGGATCAGCCCCAGCATTTT. Translating gives CASSLIRGQDQPQHF.

The V and J genes are TRBV7-2 and TRBJ2-7, with D possibly being TRBD1 or TRBD2 (5 bases each). Germline CDR1 is SGHTA and CDR2 is FQGNSA. This CDR3 spans 12 amino acids. Deletions cut 2 bases from V and 9 bases from J, with 11 bases between. The CDR3 sequence: CASSLIGDGQYF. The CDR3 nucleotides are TGTGCCAGCAGCTTAATAGGGGACGGGCAGTACTTC.

V and J are TRBV6-1 and TRBJ1-1; D is uncertain. V lost 5 bases and J lost 2, with 3 bases in between. The CDR3 spans 11 residues. Germline CDR1 and CDR2: MNHNS and SASEGT. CDR3 in DNA: TGTGCCAGCAGTCCTAACACTGAAGCTTTCTTT. Translated: CASSPNTEAFF.

The chain links TRBV27 to TRBJ2-7; 10 bases match TRBD2. Germline V gives CDR1 MNHEY, CDR2 SMNVEV (reference sequence). J lost 5 bases, V lost 4 bases, and 5 bases had no gene match. The CDR3 sequence is 14 residues long. The CDR3 region is CASSSLAGRDEQYF. The DNA of the CDR3 is TGTGCCAGCAGTTCACTAGCGGGACGGGACGAGCAGTACTTC.

This clone was seen just once. The V gene is TRBV2, the J gene TRBJ2-1; 7 nucleotides line up with TRBD1. The CDR3 is made up of 14 amino acids. Germline values: CDR1 SNHLY, CDR2 FYNNEI. V shed 6 bases, J shed 2 bases, and the junction held 4 bases outside the gene matches. CDR3 sequence: CASSLQGTYNEQFF. The CDR3 coding sequence is TGTGCCAGCAGCCTACAGGGGACCTACAATGAGCAGTTCTTC.

This CDR3 is CASSGQAGGGYEQYF. The CDR3 DNA reads TGTGCCAGCAGCGGGCAAGCGGGAGGGGGGTACGAGCAGTACTTC. J is TRBJ2-7 and V is TRBV5-6; 10 positions match TRBD2. Germline V gives CDR1 SGHDT, CDR2 YYEEEE. V gave up 4 bases and J gave up 4 bases; unmatched junction bases: 8. The CDR3 loop spans 15 amino acids.

The gene calls are TRBV30 and TRBJ1-1, with D hard to call. The germline V gene has CDR1 GTSNPN and CDR2 SVGIG (reference sequence). The V end lost 0 bases, the J end lost 7 bases, and 9 bases lay between the germline ends. CDR3 length: 12 residues. The CDR3 DNA is TGTGCCTGGAGTGTACGGGCCGTTGAAGCTTTCTTT. Amino acid sequence: CAWSVRAVEAFF.

The table lists this clone with a few counts. The rearrangement uses TRBV4-1 and TRBJ1-2; tentatively, D is TRBD1 (6 bases). In germline, CDR1 is MGHRA, CDR2 YSYEKL. The length of the CDR3 is 15 residues. Trimming cost V 2 bases and J 5 bases, with 15 bases left between them. The CDR3 is CASSQSAAGDYGYTF. CDR3 coding DNA: TGCGCCAGCAGCCAATCAGCGGCAGGGGATTATGGCTACACCTTC.